This is a list of T cell receptor beta chains from one sample in a study of CD8 T cells in Susac syndrome. TCRdb fed the immunoSEQ multiplex PCR reads into MiXCR, producing one record per CDR3 protein. The data show tens of thousands of distinct CDR3 sequences, 85% to 95% seen once. The sample taken for sequencing was CD8+ T cells from PBMCs. These receptor sequences come from a human donor in good health. The CDR3 runs from the conserved cysteine through the conserved F or W. Each record gives: J gene, V gene, D gene, clone size, CDR3 protein, CDR3 DNA. D genes are given only for firm matches. Some rows mark clone size as missing; the rest say once, few, many or name a class of expanded clone.

J gene: TRBJ1-5; V gene: TRBV28; D gene: TRBD1; clone size: -; CDR3 protein: CASSLGTDYQPQHF; CDR3 DNA: TGTGCCAGCAGTCTTGGGACAGACTATCAGCCCCAGCATTTT
J gene: TRBJ2-1; V gene: TRBV3-1; D gene: TRBD2; clone size: -; CDR3 protein: CASQWGRGHSNEQFF; CDR3 DNA: TGTGCCAGCCAATGGGGGAGGGGCCATTCCAATGAGCAGTTCTTC
J gene: TRBJ2-1; V gene: TRBV4-1; D gene: -; clone size: -; CDR3 protein: CASSQEGRTYNEQFF; CDR3 DNA: TGCGCCAGCAGCCAAGAGGGCAGAACCTACAATGAGCAGTTCTTC
J gene: TRBJ1-1; V gene: TRBV6-6; D gene: -; clone size: -; CDR3 protein: CASSYSPGLYGTEAFF; CDR3 DNA: TGTGCCAGCAGTTACTCGCCAGGGTTGTACGGCACTGAAGCTTTCTTT
J gene: TRBJ2-7; V gene: TRBV12-3/TRBV12-4; D gene: -; clone size: -; CDR3 protein: CASSQTGQEQYF; CDR3 DNA: TGTGCCAGCAGCCAAACAGGGCAAGAGCAGTACTTC
J gene: TRBJ1-3; V gene: TRBV23-1; D gene: -; clone size: -; CDR3 protein: CASSQSVRDPIRSGNTIYF; CDR3 DNA: TGCGCCAGCAGTCAATCGGTTAGGGACCCAATTCGCTCTGGAAACACCATATATTTT
J gene: TRBJ2-2; V gene: TRBV12-3/TRBV12-4; D gene: TRBD1; clone size: -; CDR3 protein: CASSPSGQGANTGELFF; CDR3 DNA: TGTGCCAGCAGTCCCAGTGGACAGGGGGCGAACACCGGGGAGCTGTTTTTT
J gene: TRBJ2-5; V gene: TRBV5-5; D gene: TRBD2; clone size: -; CDR3 protein: CASSLASGVKTQYF; CDR3 DNA: TGTGCCAGCAGCTTGGCCAGCGGGGTCAAGACCCAGTACTTC
J gene: TRBJ2-1; V gene: TRBV15; D gene: -; clone size: -; CDR3 protein: CATSGPGPHSYNEQFF; CDR3 DNA: TGTGCCACCAGCGGTCCGGGACCACACTCCTACAATGAGCAGTTCTTC
J gene: TRBJ2-1; V gene: TRBV9; D gene: -; clone size: -; CDR3 protein: CASSPGVSSYNEQFF; CDR3 DNA: TGTGCCAGCAGCCCGGGGGTTAGCTCCTACAATGAGCAGTTCTTC
J gene: TRBJ1-5; V gene: TRBV5-6; D gene: -; clone size: -; CDR3 protein: CASSFYEGVQPQHF; CDR3 DNA: TGTGCCAGCAGCTTTTACGAGGGCGTCCAGCCCCAGCATTTT
J gene: TRBJ1-6; V gene: TRBV10-3; D gene: -; clone size: -; CDR3 protein: CAISDGGSHNSPLHF; CDR3 DNA: TGTGCCATCAGTGATGGCGGGAGCCATAATTCACCCCTCCACTTT
J gene: TRBJ2-3; V gene: TRBV10-3; D gene: TRBD2; clone size: few; CDR3 protein: CATTPGSGSGVVADTQYF; CDR3 DNA: TGTGCCACGACGCCGGGGAGTGGTAGCGGGGTCGTTGCAGATACGCAGTATTTT
J gene: TRBJ2-7; V gene: TRBV6-2/TRBV6-3; D gene: TRBD2; clone size: -; CDR3 protein: CASSKERGGPYEQYF; CDR3 DNA: TGTGCCAGCAGCAAGGAGCGGGGGGGCCCCTACGAGCAGTACTTC
J gene: TRBJ2-1; V gene: TRBV6-2/TRBV6-3; D gene: -; clone size: -; CDR3 protein: CASSYSIRVEQFF; CDR3 DNA: TGTGCCAGCAGTTACTCGATCAGGGTTGAGCAGTTCTTC
J gene: TRBJ2-7; V gene: TRBV4-1; D gene: -; clone size: -; CDR3 protein: CASSQVEGSGSYEQYF; CDR3 DNA: TGCGCCAGCAGCCAAGTCGAGGGCTCGGGCTCCTACGAGCAGTACTTC
J gene: TRBJ1-2; V gene: TRBV6-5; D gene: -; clone size: -; CDR3 protein: CASGTGALVVYTF; CDR3 DNA: TGTGCCAGCGGAACAGGAGCCTTGGTTGTCTACACCTTC
J gene: TRBJ2-7; V gene: TRBV25-1; D gene: TRBD2; clone size: -; CDR3 protein: CASSTPAGGTYYEQYF; CDR3 DNA: TGTGCCAGCAGTACCCCTGCGGGGGGGACATACTACGAGCAGTACTTC
J gene: TRBJ2-1; V gene: TRBV12-3/TRBV12-4; D gene: -; clone size: -; CDR3 protein: CASSLVPGSFYNEQFF; CDR3 DNA: TGTGCCAGCAGTTTAGTTCCTGGGTCCTTCTACAATGAGCAGTTCTTC
J gene: TRBJ2-7; V gene: TRBV10-3; D gene: -; clone size: -; CDR3 protein: CAISESWGGASYEQYF; CDR3 DNA: TGTGCCATCAGTGAGTCTTGGGGGGGGGCCTCCTACGAGCAGTACTTC
J gene: TRBJ2-5; V gene: TRBV12-3/TRBV12-4; D gene: TRBD1; clone size: -; CDR3 protein: CASSLGQGAETQYF; CDR3 DNA: TGTGCCAGCAGTTTAGGACAGGGAGCTGAGACCCAGTACTTC
J gene: TRBJ2-1; V gene: TRBV4-1; D gene: -; clone size: -; CDR3 protein: CASSQGMAYSYNEQFF; CDR3 DNA: TGCGCCAGCAGCCAAGGGATGGCCTACTCCTACAATGAGCAGTTCTTC
J gene: TRBJ2-7; V gene: TRBV7-9; D gene: -; clone size: -; CDR3 protein: CASSARDRYEQYF; CDR3 DNA: TGTGCCAGCAGCGCCAGGGACCGCTACGAGCAGTACTTC
J gene: TRBJ1-4; V gene: TRBV5-1; D gene: TRBD1; clone size: -; CDR3 protein: CASRPPGTGVEKLFF; CDR3 DNA: TGCGCCAGCAGGCCACCCGGGACAGGGGTGGAAAAACTGTTTTTT
J gene: TRBJ2-1; V gene: TRBV5-1; D gene: -; clone size: -; CDR3 protein: CASSPGGLPGDYNEQFF; CDR3 DNA: TGCGCCAGCAGCCCCGGGGGACTGCCCGGAGACTACAATGAGCAGTTCTTC
J gene: TRBJ2-5; V gene: TRBV5-4; D gene: -; clone size: -; CDR3 protein: CASSSGSLETQYF; CDR3 DNA: TGTGCCAGCAGCTCGGGATCTCTAGAGACCCAGTACTTC
J gene: TRBJ1-1; V gene: TRBV12-3/TRBV12-4; D gene: TRBD1; clone size: -; CDR3 protein: CASRGQRGANTEAFF; CDR3 DNA: TGTGCCAGCAGGGGACAGCGAGGGGCGAACACTGAAGCTTTCTTT
J gene: TRBJ2-2; V gene: TRBV24-1; D gene: -; clone size: -; CDR3 protein: CATSGIGAGQNTGELFF; CDR3 DNA: TGTGCCACCAGTGGGATTGGGGCAGGGCAAAACACCGGGGAGCTGTTTTTT
J gene: TRBJ2-1; V gene: TRBV24-1; D gene: -; clone size: -; CDR3 protein: CATSDAPTVSSYNEQFF; CDR3 DNA: TGTGCCACCAGTGATGCGCCGACAGTGAGCTCCTACAATGAGCAGTTCTTC
J gene: TRBJ2-2; V gene: TRBV19; D gene: -; clone size: -; CDR3 protein: CASSSLADLGELFF; CDR3 DNA: TGTGCCAGTAGTTCCCTTGCGGATCTCGGGGAGCTGTTTTTT
J gene: TRBJ2-7; V gene: TRBV11-2; D gene: -; clone size: -; CDR3 protein: CASSSYRTERYEQYF; CDR3 DNA: TGTGCCAGCAGTAGCTATCGGACAGAGAGATACGAGCAGTACTTC
J gene: TRBJ1-1; V gene: TRBV6-1; D gene: -; clone size: -; CDR3 protein: CASSEYPNTEAFF; CDR3 DNA: TGTGCCAGCAGTGAATATCCGAACACTGAAGCTTTCTTT
J gene: TRBJ2-1; V gene: TRBV27; D gene: TRBD2; clone size: -; CDR3 protein: CASSLARGDLRDEQFF; CDR3 DNA: TGTGCCAGCAGTTTAGCGCGGGGGGACCTTAGGGATGAGCAGTTCTTC
J gene: TRBJ2-1; V gene: TRBV10-3; D gene: -; clone size: -; CDR3 protein: CAISLTRLDEQFF; CDR3 DNA: TGTGCCATCAGCTTGACTAGATTGGATGAGCAGTTCTTC
J gene: TRBJ1-5; V gene: TRBV6-2/TRBV6-3; D gene: -; clone size: -; CDR3 protein: CASSYYGGGQPQHF; CDR3 DNA: TGTGCCAGCAGTTACTACGGGGGAGGTCAGCCCCAGCATTTT
J gene: TRBJ2-5; V gene: TRBV4-1; D gene: TRBD2; clone size: -; CDR3 protein: CASSLRLAGEGETQYF; CDR3 DNA: TGCGCCAGCAGCCTGCGACTAGCGGGGGAAGGGGAGACCCAGTACTTC
J gene: TRBJ2-1; V gene: TRBV3-1; D gene: -; clone size: once; CDR3 protein: CASSQDEAGATPQFF; CDR3 DNA: TGTGCCAGCAGCCAAGATGAGGCGGGGGCCACTCCCCAGTTCTTC
J gene: TRBJ2-3; V gene: TRBV18; D gene: -; clone size: -; CDR3 protein: CASSPEGDSRTDTQYF; CDR3 DNA: TGTGCCAGCTCACCGGAAGGGGACTCCCGCACAGATACGCAGTATTTT